A single sample is the source of the 6 T cell receptor beta chains below, sequenced in a study of blood T cell repertoires in COVID-19 (TCRdb year 2020). The method was the immunoSEQ multiplex PCR assay. This is the immuneACCESS table as TCRdb keeps it, with only in-frame sequences that have V and J called. A part of the clones is gone; compared with another copy, unresolved V genes explain less than half, and the rest is unexplained. The sample table lists 170,000 or so clones, roughly 90% of them with a count of one. The ten largest make up 6.6% of the sample. Input material: PBMCs or T cells enriched from blood (not recorded which). The source of these receptors is a woman aged 50 to 60 who had recovered from COVID-19.

This chain links TRBV3-1 (or the pseudogene TRBV3-2) with TRBJ2-3, with a possible D match to TRBD1 (6 bases). Trimming left V 3 bases short and J 1 base short, with 14 bases between. CDR1 and CDR2 from the germline V gene are LGHDT and YNNKEL (reference sequence). This CDR3 spans 16 amino acids. CDR3 region: CASSHHWGQGTDTQYF. The CDR3 DNA reads TGTGCCAGCAGCCATCACTGGGGGCAGGGCACAGATACGCAGTATTTT.

The chain links TRBV11-3 to TRBJ2-2; 8 positions match TRBD1. Germline V CDR1 and CDR2: SGHNT, YENEEA. The CDR3 is 15 amino acids. With V trimmed by 3 bases and J by 5 bases, 5 bases remained unmatched. CDR3: CASSFFQGATGELFF. Here the CDR3 DNA reads TGTGCCAGCAGCTTTTTCCAGGGGGCTACCGGGGAGCTGTTTTTT.

This clone was seen only once. The chain is built from TRBV14 and TRBJ2-3; 7 bases map to TRBD1. CDR1 and CDR2 from the germline V gene are SGHDN and FVKESK. This CDR3 spans 17 amino acids. J lost 1 base, V lost 0 bases, and 7 bases had no gene match. The CDR3 loop is CASSQDPDRAGTDTQYF. Here the CDR3 DNA reads TGTGCCAGCAGCCAAGATCCCGACAGGGCAGGCACAGATACGCAGTATTTT.

The sample holds one count of this clone. The chain combines TRBV15 with TRBJ2-7, with 9 nucleotides matching TRBD1. The V gene end was trimmed by 1 base and the J gene end by 6 bases; junction bases not matched to a gene: 4. The length of the CDR3 is 14 residues. Germline CDR1 reads LNHNV; CDR2 reads YYDKDF (reference sequence). For the CDR3, the DNA is TGTGCCACCAGCAGAGCCGGACAGGGGCTCGAGCAGTACTTC. Its translation: CATSRAGQGLEQYF. Filled out from reference TRBV15 and TRBJ2-7, the complete variable domain reads DAMVIQNPRYQVTQFGKPVTLSCSQTLNHNVMYWYQQKSSQAPKLLFHYYDKDFNNEADTPDNFQSRRPNTSFCFLDIRSPGLGDTAMYLCATSRAGQGLEQYFGPGTRLTVT.

The CDR3 loop is CAISDTGAGGNQPQHF. The CDR3 DNA follows: TGTGCCATCAGTGACACCGGGGCAGGGGGCAATCAGCCCCAGCATTTT. The chain employs TRBV10-3 and TRBJ1-5; a weak D match, TRBD1 (6 bases). The CDR3 spans 16 residues. Trimming stripped 3 bases from V and 2 bases from J, with 14 bases between. From germline, CDR1 is ENHRY and CDR2 SYGVKD.

The chain couples TRBV7-8 to TRBJ1-1, with TRBD1 identical over 7 bases. Unmatched junction bases numbered 8, after V lost 5 bases and J lost 2 bases. The CDR3 has 15 amino acids. Germline V gene sequence: CDR1 SGHVS, CDR2 FQNEAQ. The CDR3: CASSVRDRVNTEAFF. The CDR3 DNA sequence: TGTGCCAGCAGCGTACGAGACAGGGTTAACACTGAAGCTTTCTTT.